This T cell receptor (beta chain) was captured by sequencing in a study of blood T cell repertoires in COVID-19. Sequenced by immunoSEQ multiplex PCR; TCRdb stores in-frame clones only, minus some. The sample has 52,000 or so clones, roughly 79% seen once. The origin of this receptor is a human donor in a cohort sampled during active COVID-19. Source material: peripheral blood.

The CDR3 coding sequence is TGCGCCAGCAGCCAGGCATATAACTATGGCTACACCTTC. Translated: CASSQAYNYGYTF. The chain carries TRBV4-3 and TRBJ1-2; D is ambiguous. This CDR3 contains 13 residues. Germline lookup yields CDR1 LGHNA and CDR2 YSLEER. V lost 3 bases, J lost 1 base, and 6 bases lay in between.